The clone carrying this TCR beta chain was observed a handful of times. Time point reported: blood at routine non-recurrence follow-up after resection. Whole RNA from tumor, nontumor lung or frozen PBMC was sequenced unsorted. This sample was included in a study of spatial heterogeneity in lung cancer. The CDR3 spans 14 residues. V was pared by 1 base and J by 3 bases, with 7 bases between. The presence of a unique molecular identifier marked each TCR cDNA molecule. A single record per CDR3 protein comes from TCRdb applying MiXCR to the 5' RACE reads. The repertoire holds under 150,000 distinct CDR3 sequences, with 9.5% to 15% as singletons.

Sequencing used PBMCs, obtained at follow-up. The TCR was taken from a male donor with early-stage non-small cell lung cancer. The chain recombines TRBV12-3 or TRBV12-4 with TRBJ1-5; no firm D call. The DNA for the CDR3 is TGTGCCAGCAGTTTAGACAGCTACAATCAGCCCCAGCATTTT. This codes for CASSLDSYNQPQHF.